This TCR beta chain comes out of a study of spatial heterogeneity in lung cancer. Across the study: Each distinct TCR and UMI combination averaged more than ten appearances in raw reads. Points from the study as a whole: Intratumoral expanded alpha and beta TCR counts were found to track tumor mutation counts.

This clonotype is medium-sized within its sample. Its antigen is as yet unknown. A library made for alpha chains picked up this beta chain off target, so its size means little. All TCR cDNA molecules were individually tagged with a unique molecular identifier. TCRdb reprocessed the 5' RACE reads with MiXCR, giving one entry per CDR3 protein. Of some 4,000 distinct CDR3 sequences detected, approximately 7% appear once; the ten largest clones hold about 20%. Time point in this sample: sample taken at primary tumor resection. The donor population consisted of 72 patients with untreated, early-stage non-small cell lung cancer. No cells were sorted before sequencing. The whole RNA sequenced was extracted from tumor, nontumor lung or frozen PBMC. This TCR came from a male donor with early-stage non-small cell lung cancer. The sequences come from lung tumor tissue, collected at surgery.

CDR3 coding DNA: TGTGCCAGTAGTAGCCTCAGCGGGGGTGAAGAGACCCAGTACTTC. Protein sequence: CASSSLSGGEETQYF. The chain uses TRBV19 and TRBJ2-5; 8 bases align to TRBD2. The CDR3 is made up of 15 amino acids. The germline CDR1 and CDR2 sequences are LNHDA and SQIVND (reference sequence). With V trimmed by 4 bases and J by 3 bases, 7 bases remained unmatched.